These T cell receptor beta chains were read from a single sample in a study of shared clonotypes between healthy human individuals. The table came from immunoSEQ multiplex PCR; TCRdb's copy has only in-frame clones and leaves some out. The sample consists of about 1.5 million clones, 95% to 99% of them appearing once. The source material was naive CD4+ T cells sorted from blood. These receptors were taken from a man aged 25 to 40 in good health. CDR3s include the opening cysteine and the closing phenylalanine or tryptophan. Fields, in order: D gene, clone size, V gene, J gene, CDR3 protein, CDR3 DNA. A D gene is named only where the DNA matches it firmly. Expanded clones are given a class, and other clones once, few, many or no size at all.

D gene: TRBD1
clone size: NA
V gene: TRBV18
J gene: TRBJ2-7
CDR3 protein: CASSPWTGRNEQYF
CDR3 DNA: TGTGCCAGCTCACCCTGGACAGGGCGTAACGAGCAGTACTTC

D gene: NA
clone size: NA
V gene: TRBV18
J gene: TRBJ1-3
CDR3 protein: CASLPDPGNTIYF
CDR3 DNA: TGTGCCAGCTTACCTGACCCTGGAAACACCATATATTTT

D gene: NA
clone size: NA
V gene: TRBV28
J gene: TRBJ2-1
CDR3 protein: CASMASAYNEQFF
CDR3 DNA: TGTGCCAGCATGGCTAGCGCGTACAATGAGCAGTTCTTC

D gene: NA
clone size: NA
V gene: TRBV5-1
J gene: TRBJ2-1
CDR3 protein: CASSLGNRAKISYNEQFF
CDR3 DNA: TGCGCCAGCAGCTTGGGGAACAGGGCTAAAATCTCCTACAATGAGCAGTTCTTC

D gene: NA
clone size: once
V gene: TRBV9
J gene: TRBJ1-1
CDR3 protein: CASSVEGGWDTEAFF
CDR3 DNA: TGTGCCAGCAGCGTAGAGGGAGGGTGGGACACTGAAGCTTTCTTT

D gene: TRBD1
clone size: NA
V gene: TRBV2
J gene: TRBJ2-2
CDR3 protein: CASGTGDTGELFF
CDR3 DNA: TGTGCCAGTGGGACAGGGGACACCGGGGAGCTGTTTTTT

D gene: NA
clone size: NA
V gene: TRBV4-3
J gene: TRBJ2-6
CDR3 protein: CASSQEGSRSSLGGANVLTF
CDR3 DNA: TGCGCCAGCAGCCAAGAAGGGTCGCGGTCCTCCCTCGGCGGGGCCAACGTCCTGACTTTC

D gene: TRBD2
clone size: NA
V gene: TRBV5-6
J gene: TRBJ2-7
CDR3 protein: CASSPRGDFRSYEQYF
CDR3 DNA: TGTGCCAGCAGCCCGCGGGGGGACTTCCGCAGCTACGAGCAGTACTTC

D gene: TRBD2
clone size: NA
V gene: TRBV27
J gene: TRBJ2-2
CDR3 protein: CASSSSGLASGGELFF
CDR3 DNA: TGTGCCAGCAGTTCCTCGGGACTAGCTTCGGGCGGGGAGCTGTTTTTT

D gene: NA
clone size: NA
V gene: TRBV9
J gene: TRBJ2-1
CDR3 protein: CASSVEGGRFGNEQFF
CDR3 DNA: TGTGCCAGCAGCGTAGAGGGCGGAAGATTCGGGAATGAGCAGTTCTTC

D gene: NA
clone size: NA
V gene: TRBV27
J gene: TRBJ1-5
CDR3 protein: CASSLRGGARGLGSNQPQHF
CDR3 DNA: TGTGCCAGCAGTTTAAGGGGGGGGGCGCGAGGTCTGGGGAGCAATCAGCCCCAGCATTTT

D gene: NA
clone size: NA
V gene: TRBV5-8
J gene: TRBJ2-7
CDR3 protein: CASSLAPGSSYEQYF
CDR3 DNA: TGTGCCAGCAGCTTGGCCCCGGGTTCATCCTACGAGCAGTACTTC

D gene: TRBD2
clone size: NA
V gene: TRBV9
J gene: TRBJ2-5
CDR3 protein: CASSGQPSQGLAGIGTQYF
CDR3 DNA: TGTGCCAGCAGCGGACAGCCCTCCCAGGGACTAGCGGGTATAGGGACCCAGTACTTC

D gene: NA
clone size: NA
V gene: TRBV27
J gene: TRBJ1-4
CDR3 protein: CASSLVAGTNEKLFF
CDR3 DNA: TGTGCCAGCAGCCTCGTGGCTGGAACTAATGAAAAACTGTTTTTT

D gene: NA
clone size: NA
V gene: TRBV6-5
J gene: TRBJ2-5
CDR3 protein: CASNRQGAGQETQYF
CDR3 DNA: TGTGCCAGCAACCGACAGGGTGCGGGACAAGAGACCCAGTACTTC

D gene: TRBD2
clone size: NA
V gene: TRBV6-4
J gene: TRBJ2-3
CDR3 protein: CASSVLPGGPGDTQYF
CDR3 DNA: TGTGCCAGCAGTGTGCTTCCGGGAGGGCCAGGAGATACGCAGTATTTT

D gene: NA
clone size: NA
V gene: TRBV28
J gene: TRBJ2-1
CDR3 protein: CASSLGLGSYNEQFF
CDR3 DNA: TGTGCCAGCAGTTTAGGGCTAGGCTCCTACAATGAGCAGTTCTTC

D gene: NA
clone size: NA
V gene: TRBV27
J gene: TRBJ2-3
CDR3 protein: CASSGTFHTDTQYF
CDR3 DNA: TGTGCCAGCAGTGGGACGTTCCACACAGATACGCAGTATTTT

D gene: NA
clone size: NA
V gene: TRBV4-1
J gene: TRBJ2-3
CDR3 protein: CASSQGGAQDTQYF
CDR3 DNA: TGCGCCAGCAGCCAAGGAGGGGCGCAAGATACGCAGTATTTT

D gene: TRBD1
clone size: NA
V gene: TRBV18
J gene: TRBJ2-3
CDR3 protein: CASSLQGATQYF
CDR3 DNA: TGTGCCAGCTCACTACAGGGGGCAACGCAGTATTTT

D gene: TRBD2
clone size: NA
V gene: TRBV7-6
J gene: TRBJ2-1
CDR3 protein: CASSPAAGARYNEQFF
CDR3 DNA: TGTGCCAGCAGCCCTGCAGCGGGAGCAAGATACAATGAGCAGTTCTTC

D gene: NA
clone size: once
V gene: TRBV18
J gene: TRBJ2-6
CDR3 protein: CASSLDFGAGANVLTF
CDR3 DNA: TGTGCCAGCTCCCTCGATTTCGGGGCTGGGGCCAACGTCCTGACTTTC

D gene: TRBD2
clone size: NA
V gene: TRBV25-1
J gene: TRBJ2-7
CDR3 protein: CASSPLAGTAYEQYF
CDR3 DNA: TGTGCCAGCAGCCCACTAGCGGGCACTGCCTACGAGCAGTACTTC

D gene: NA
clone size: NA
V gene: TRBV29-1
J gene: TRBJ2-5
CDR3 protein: CSVGMKLARETQYF
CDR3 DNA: TGCAGCGTTGGAATGAAGCTAGCGAGAGAGACCCAGTACTTC

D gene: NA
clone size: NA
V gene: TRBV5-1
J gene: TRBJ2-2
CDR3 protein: CASSLTISNTGELFF
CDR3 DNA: TGCGCCAGCAGCTTAACGATTAGCAACACCGGGGAGCTGTTTTTT

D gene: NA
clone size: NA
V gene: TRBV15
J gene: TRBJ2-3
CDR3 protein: CATSRDLRVMGTDTQYF
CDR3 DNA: TGTGCCACCAGCAGAGATCTTCGCGTGATGGGCACAGATACGCAGTATTTT

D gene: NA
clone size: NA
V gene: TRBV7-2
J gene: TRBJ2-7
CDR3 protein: CASSLFYEQYF
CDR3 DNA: TGTGCCAGCAGCTTATTTTACGAGCAGTACTTC

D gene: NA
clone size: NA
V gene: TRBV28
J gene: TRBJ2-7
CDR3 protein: CASSSPGQPYEQYF
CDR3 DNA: TGTGCCAGCAGTTCGCCGGGACAACCCTACGAGCAGTACTTC

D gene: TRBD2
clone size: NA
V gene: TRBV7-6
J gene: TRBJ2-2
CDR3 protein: CASSQGTSGWSGELFF
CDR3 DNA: TGTGCCAGCAGCCAAGGGACTAGCGGTTGGAGCGGGGAGCTGTTTTTT

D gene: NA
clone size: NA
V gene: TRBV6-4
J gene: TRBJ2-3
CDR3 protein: CASSDGRRDTQYF
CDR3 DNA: TGTGCCAGCAGTGACGGACGGCGGGATACGCAGTATTTT

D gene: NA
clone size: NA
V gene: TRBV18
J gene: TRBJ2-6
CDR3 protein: CASSPTRSSGANVLTF
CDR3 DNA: TGTGCCAGCTCACCTACGAGGTCCTCTGGGGCCAACGTCCTGACTTTC

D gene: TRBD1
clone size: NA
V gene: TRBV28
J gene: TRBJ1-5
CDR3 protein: CASRGTENQPQHF
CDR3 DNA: TGTGCCAGCCGCGGGACAGAAAATCAGCCCCAGCATTTT

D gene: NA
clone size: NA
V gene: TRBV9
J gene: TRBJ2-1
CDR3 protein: CASSTRDSRNEQFF
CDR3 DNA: TGTGCCAGCAGCACCCGAGACAGTCGCAATGAGCAGTTCTTC

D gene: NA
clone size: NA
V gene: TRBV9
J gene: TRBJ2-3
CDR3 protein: CASSQGGAWTDTQYF
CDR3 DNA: TGTGCCAGCAGCCAAGGGGGGGCTTGGACAGATACGCAGTATTTT

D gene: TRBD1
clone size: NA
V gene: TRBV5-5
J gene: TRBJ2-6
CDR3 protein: CASSSRDRSSTGANVLTF
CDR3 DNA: TGTGCCAGCAGCTCCCGGGACAGGTCTAGTACTGGGGCCAACGTCCTGACTTTC

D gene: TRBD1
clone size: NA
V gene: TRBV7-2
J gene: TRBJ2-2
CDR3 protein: CASSGQGRDTGELFF
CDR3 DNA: TGTGCCAGCAGCGGACAGGGGAGGGACACCGGGGAGCTGTTTTTT

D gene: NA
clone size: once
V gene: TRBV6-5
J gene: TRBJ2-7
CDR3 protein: CASSYSTGYEQYF
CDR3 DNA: TGTGCCAGCAGTTACTCGACTGGCTACGAGCAGTACTTC

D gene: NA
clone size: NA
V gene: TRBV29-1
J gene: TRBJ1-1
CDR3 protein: CSVEGWQGPTEEAFF
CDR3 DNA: TGCAGCGTTGAAGGGTGGCAGGGGCCCACGGAGGAGGCTTTCTTT

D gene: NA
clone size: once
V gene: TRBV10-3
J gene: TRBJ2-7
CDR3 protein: CATLKGREAYEQYF
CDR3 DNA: TGTGCCACCCTGAAAGGCAGGGAGGCCTACGAGCAGTACTTC

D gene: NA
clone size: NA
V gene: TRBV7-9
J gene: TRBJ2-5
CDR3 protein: CASSFGGPQETQYF
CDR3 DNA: TGTGCCAGCAGCTTTGGGGGGCCTCAAGAGACCCAGTACTTC

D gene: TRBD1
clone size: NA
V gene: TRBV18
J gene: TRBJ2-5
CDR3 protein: CASSPLAGTGKETQYF
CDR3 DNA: TGTGCCAGCTCACCTCTAGCCGGGACAGGGAAAGAGACCCAGTACTTC

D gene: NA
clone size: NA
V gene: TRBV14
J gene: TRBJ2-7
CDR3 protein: CASSQDTWAGRYF
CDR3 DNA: TGTGCCAGCAGCCAAGATACGTGGGCAGGAAGGTACTTC

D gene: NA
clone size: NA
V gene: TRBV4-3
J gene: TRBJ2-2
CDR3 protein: CASSQEPRGTGELFF
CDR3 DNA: TGCGCCAGCAGCCAAGAGCCCAGGGGCACCGGGGAGCTGTTTTTT

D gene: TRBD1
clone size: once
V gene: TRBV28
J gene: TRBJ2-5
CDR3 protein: CASSSTGGQETQYF
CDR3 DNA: TGTGCCAGCAGTTCGACAGGGGGGCAAGAGACCCAGTACTTC

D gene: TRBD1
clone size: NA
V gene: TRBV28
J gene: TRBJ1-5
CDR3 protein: CASSSTGQGRSNQPQHF
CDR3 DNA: TGTGCCAGCAGTTCCACGGGACAGGGTCGGAGCAATCAGCCCCAGCATTTT

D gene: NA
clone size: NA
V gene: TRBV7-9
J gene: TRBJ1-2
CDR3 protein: CASSFEAFRGYTF
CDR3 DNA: TGTGCCAGCAGCTTCGAGGCCTTTAGAGGCTACACCTTC

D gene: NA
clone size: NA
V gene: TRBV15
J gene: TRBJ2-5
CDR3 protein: CATSRAPQGETQYF
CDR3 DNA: TGTGCCACCAGCAGAGCACCGCAGGGAGAGACCCAGTACTTC

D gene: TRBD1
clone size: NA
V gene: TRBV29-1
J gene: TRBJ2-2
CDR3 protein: CSVAGTGDHGELFF
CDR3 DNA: TGCAGCGTTGCCGGGACAGGGGACCACGGGGAGCTGTTTTTT

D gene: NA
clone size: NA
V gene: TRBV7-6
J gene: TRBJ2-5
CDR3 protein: CASSLGPGGGRQETQYF
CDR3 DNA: TGTGCCAGCAGCTTAGGTCCCGGGGGAGGTCGGCAAGAGACCCAGTACTTC

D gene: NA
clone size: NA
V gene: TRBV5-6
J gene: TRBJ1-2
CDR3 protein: CASSYGGLRYGYTF
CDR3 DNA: TGTGCCAGCAGCTATGGGGGGTTGCGATATGGCTACACCTTC

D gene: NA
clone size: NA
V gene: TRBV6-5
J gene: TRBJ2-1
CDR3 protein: CASSYSSSYNEQFF
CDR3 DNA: TGTGCCAGCAGTTACTCTAGCTCCTACAATGAGCAGTTCTTC

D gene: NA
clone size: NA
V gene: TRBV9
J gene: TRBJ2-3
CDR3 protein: CASSAHTDTQYF
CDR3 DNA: TGTGCCAGCAGCGCGCACACAGATACGCAGTATTTT

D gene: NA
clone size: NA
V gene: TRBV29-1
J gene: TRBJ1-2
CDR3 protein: CSVVRSEGNYGYTF
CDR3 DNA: TGCAGCGTTGTCCGGTCCGAGGGTAACTATGGCTACACCTTC

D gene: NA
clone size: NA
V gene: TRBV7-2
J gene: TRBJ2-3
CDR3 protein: CASRSGGYTQYF
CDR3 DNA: TGTGCCAGCAGATCGGGCGGATATACGCAGTATTTT

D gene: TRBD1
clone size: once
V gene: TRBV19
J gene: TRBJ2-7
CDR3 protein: CASTSTGPYEQYF
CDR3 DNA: TGTGCCAGTACTTCGACAGGGCCGTACGAGCAGTACTTC

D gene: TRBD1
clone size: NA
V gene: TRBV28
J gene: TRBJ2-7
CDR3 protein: CASSSPTGQGFYEQYF
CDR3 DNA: TGTGCCAGCAGTTCACCCACGGGACAGGGTTTTTACGAGCAGTACTTC

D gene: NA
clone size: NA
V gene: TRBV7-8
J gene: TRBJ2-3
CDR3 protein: CASSRLEDPELYF
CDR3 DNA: TGTGCCAGCAGTCGCTTGGAGGACCCGGAGCTGTATTTT

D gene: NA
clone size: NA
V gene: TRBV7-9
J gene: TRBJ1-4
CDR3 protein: CASSLAGVGEKLFF
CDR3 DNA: TGTGCCAGCAGCTTAGCAGGGGTTGGAGAAAAACTGTTTTTT

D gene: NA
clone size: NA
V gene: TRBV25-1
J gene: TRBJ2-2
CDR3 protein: CASSGQPTGELFF
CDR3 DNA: TGTGCCAGCAGTGGACAGCCAACCGGGGAGCTGTTTTTT